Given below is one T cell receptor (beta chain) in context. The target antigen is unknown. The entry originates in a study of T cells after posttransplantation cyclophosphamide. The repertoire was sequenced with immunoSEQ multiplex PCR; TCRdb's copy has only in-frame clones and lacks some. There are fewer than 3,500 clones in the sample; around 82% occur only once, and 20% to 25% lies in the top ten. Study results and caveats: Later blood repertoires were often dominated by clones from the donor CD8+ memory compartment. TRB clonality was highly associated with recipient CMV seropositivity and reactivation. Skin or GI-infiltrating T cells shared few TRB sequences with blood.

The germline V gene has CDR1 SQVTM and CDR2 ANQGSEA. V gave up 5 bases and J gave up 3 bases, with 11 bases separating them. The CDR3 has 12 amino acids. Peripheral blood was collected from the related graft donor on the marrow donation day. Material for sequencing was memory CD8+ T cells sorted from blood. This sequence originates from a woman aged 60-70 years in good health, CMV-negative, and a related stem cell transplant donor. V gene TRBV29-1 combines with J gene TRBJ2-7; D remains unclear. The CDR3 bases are TGCAGCGTTTATTTAACAGACTACGAGCAGTACTTC. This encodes CSVYLTDYEQYF.